This T cell receptor (beta chain) derives from a study of T cell responses to AZD1222 COVID-19 vaccine (dated by TCRdb to the early 2020s). Regarding the study in general: TCR sequencing was performed for approximately 240 trial participants, of whom about 200 were given two doses of AZD1222 and approximately 26 were given two doses of MenACWY control vaccine. Trial participants were enrolled into age subgroups of 18-55, 56-69 and 70-plus years, which contained roughly 140, 27 and 60 TCR-sequenced participants, respectively.

The CDR3 regions of human TCRbeta chains were subjected to immunosequencing. Per the authors' processing: TCRs in the repertoires were matched against a reference library of SARS-CoV-2-specific TCRs that had been generated with the MIRA antigen-specificity platform. Breadth was defined as the fraction of unique TCRs that were SARS-CoV-2-associated, and depth was defined as the fraction of total T cells that were SARS-CoV-2-associated. Using the MIRA data, every spike-specific TCR was mapped to the spike region that the TCR reacted to and assigned to either a CD4 or a CD8 class. Log10-transformed breadth and depth values were compared by one-way ANOVA with Sidak's multiple comparisons tests. TCRdb provides this immuneACCESS table in a form limited to in-frame rearrangements. Some clones are lacking; in checked studies, under half of them reflect an unresolved V gene, and why the rest are absent is not known. V and J calls and clone size follow that table, whereas D and trimming were derived from the DNA. The sample has some 71,000 clones on record, 89% of them singletons. The ten largest account for over 25% of the sample.

Ends trimmed: V by 2 bases, J by 8 bases; bases unmatched to a gene: 11. The CDR3 runs 16 amino acids, cysteine and phenylalanine included. CDR3 DNA is the only sequence kept; it has 48 bases, read in frame from the first base. As encoded in the germline V gene (reference sequence), CDR1 is LNHNV while CDR2 is YYDKDF. This specimen's time point label, interpreted: about 28 days (+/-7) after the second vaccine dose. AZD1222 recipients with second doses at about 4 weeks or about 12 weeks were pooled, because spike-specific TCR depth and breadth did not differ between schedules. The vaccinee samples were drawn from two UK trials, COV001 and COV002, one of which was a single-blind randomized controlled phase 2/3 trial testing AZD1222 (ChAdOx1 nCoV-19) in healthy adults. For TCRbeta chain sequencing, PBMC samples from trial participants were taken at day 0 and at day 28 after the second dose. The study at large found these results: Reportedly, close to half of the unique spike-specific TCRs recognized epitopes lying outside the regions that are mutated in the B.1.351 and B.1.1.7 variants. CD4 TCRs associated with the vaccine covered the entire spike protein, and the dominant responses were in regions 160-218 and 743-854. The 56-69-year group was small, and its depth increase did not reach significance, likely because of low power. Conclusions about previously exposed vaccinees are limited, since just five or six AZD1222 recipients were seropositive for SARS-CoV-2 at baseline. No day 14 peak-response samples were available, so repertoires were characterized only after the peak T cell response. Participants were mostly white British, with more females than males. The authors suggested clonal diversity may have been underestimated. After two AZD1222 doses, spike-specific TCR breadth and depth were significantly higher than at day 0 and than in MenACWY recipients.

A word on this clone: Its antigen specificity is not known. There are no base qualities to consult, and no much larger clone falls within one base.

Rearrangement joined TRBV15 to TRBJ2-1, and 8 bases in between align with TRBD1. The sample was peripheral blood, taken 28 days after the second AZD1222 dose. The sequence came from an adult who received the AZD1222 COVID-19 vaccine. The DNA sequence follows: TGTGCCACCAGCAGATCCGGGACAGGCCGGATAGATGAGCAGTTCTTC. It codes for CATSRSGTGRIDEQFF. Where the CDR3 stops, the reference TRBV15 and TRBJ2-1 genes take over; the full variable domain is DAMVIQNPRYQVTQFGKPVTLSCSQTLNHNVMYWYQQKSSQAPKLLFHYYDKDFNNEADTPDNFQSRRPNTSFCFLDIRSPGLGDTAMYLCATSRSGTGRIDEQFFGPGTRLTVL.